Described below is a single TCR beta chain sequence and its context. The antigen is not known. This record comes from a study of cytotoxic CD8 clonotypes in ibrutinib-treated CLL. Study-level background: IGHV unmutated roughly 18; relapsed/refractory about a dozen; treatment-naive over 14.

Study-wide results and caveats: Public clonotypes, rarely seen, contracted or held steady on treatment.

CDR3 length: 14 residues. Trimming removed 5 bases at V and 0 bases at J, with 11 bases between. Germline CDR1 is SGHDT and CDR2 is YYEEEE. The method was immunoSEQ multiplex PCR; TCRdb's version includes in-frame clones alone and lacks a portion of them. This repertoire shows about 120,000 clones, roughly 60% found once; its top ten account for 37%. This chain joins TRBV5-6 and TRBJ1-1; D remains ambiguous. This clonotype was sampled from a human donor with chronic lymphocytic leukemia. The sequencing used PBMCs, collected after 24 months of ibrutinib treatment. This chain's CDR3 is CASRILSMNTEAFF. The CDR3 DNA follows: TGTGCCAGCAGAATCTTGTCGATGAACACTGAAGCTTTCTTT.